What follows are 30 T cell receptor beta chains derived from one specimen sequenced in a study of beta chain features in type 1 diabetes. The investigators reverse transcribed all of the isolated RNA, so they sequenced expressed TCRB transcripts. Profiled with immunoSEQ multiplex PCR; TCRdb holds only in-frame clones, not every one. The top ten clones hold 2.1% of a sample with around 40,000 clones, roughly half of them seen once. Sequencing was done on a sample of Tregs from blood. The receptors derive from a woman younger than 35 in good health.

The chain combines TRBV5-1 with TRBJ2-5, with TRBD2 matching 11 bases. Germline values: CDR1 SGHRS, CDR2 YFSETQ. Trimming cost V 2 bases and J 5 bases; bases outside gene matches: 20. The CDR3 has 20 residues. The CDR3 bases are TGCGCCAGCAGCTTCAATCTGGCACTAGCGGGAGCTGGTAGGGGGGAGACCCAGTACTTC. Translating it yields CASSFNLALAGAGRGETQYF.

A few counts support this clone. This chain uses TRBV7-3 with TRBJ2-7; unclear D gene. This CDR3 has 13 amino acids. The ends were cut back, 4 bases at V and 5 bases at J, with 12 bases in the middle. Germline V lookup: CDR1 SGHTA, CDR2 FQGTGA. Here the CDR3 DNA reads TGTGCCAGCAGCTCACGGCCTGGGCACGAGCAGTACTTC. This codes for CASSSRPGHEQYF.

This clone was seen a few times. CDR3 region: CAISERGNIQYF. The CDR3 bases are TGTGCCATCAGTGAGCGCGGCAACATTCAGTACTTC. The rearrangement links TRBV10-3 to TRBJ2-4; D unresolved. From germline, CDR1 is ENHRY and CDR2 SYGVKD. Deletions cut 2 bases from V and 7 bases from J, with 6 bases between. The CDR3 covers 12 residues.

The CDR3, as DNA: TGCGCCAGCAGCCCGGGACTAGCGGTCGTCACAGATACGCAGTATTTT. This gives the protein CASSPGLAVVTDTQYF. The chain is built from TRBV5-1 and TRBJ2-3; 11 bases are a match to TRBD2. Trimming cost V 4 bases and J 2 bases; bases outside gene matches: 6. The CDR3 runs 16 residues. CDR1 SGHRS and CDR2 YFSETQ come from the germline V gene.

V and J are TRBV27 and TRBJ2-7, with D uncertain. Germline assignment: CDR1 MNHEY and CDR2 SMNVEV (reference sequence). This CDR3 contains 14 residues. With 4 bases removed from V and 1 base from J, the gap between germline ends came to 11 bases. The CDR3 DNA follows: TGTGCCAGCAGTTCCCTAACTCAATCCTACGAGCAGTACTTC. This sequence encodes CASSSLTQSYEQYF.

The chain recombines TRBV10-3 with TRBJ2-7; D is undetermined. The CDR3 is 12 residues long. Germline values: CDR1 ENHRY, CDR2 SYGVKD. Trimming cost V 0 bases and J 3 bases, with 3 bases left between them. CDR3 protein: CAISESSYEQYF. CDR3 nucleotide sequence: TGTGCCATCAGTGAGTCCAGCTACGAGCAGTACTTC.

The DNA of the CDR3 is TGTGCCAGCAGCGGGGGGGCCGCAGATACGCAGTATTTT. As protein: CASSGGAADTQYF. The chain recombines TRBV5-5 with TRBJ2-3, with TRBD2 as a possible D gene (7 bases). Germline V gene lookup returns CDR1 SGHKS and CDR2 YYEKEE (reference sequence). CDR3 size: 13 residues. The V end lost 4 bases, the J end lost 4 bases, and 10 bases lay between the germline ends.

The V call is TRBV5-1, the J call TRBJ2-7, with 7 bases lining up with TRBD2. CDR1 is SGHRS and CDR2 is YFSETQ in the germline V gene. This CDR3 region has 14 residues. J gave up 5 bases and V 5 bases, and 10 bases lay outside the gene matches. CDR3 DNA: TGCGCCAGCAGTGGGAGGGAACGCTTTGACGAGCAGTACTTC. It codes for CASSGRERFDEQYF.

This clone was counted between two and nine times. This chain joins TRBV29-1 and TRBJ2-2; possibly TRBD2 for D (6 bases). The germline V gene encodes CDR1 SQVTM and CDR2 ANQGSEA. The CDR3 covers 16 residues. Between the trimmed V and J ends, which lost 7 bases and 1 base, there was a span of 19 bases. The CDR3 DNA is TGCAGCGCTCGACCGATGGGGGGTGGGAACACCGGGGAGCTGTTTTTT. Its protein is CSARPMGGGNTGELFF.

The chain is built from TRBV11-2 and TRBJ2-2; no clear D. This CDR3 spans 14 amino acids. The germline V gene has CDR1 SGHAT and CDR2 FQNNGV. The V end was cut by 0 bases, the J end by 7 bases, with 9 bases between. In nucleotides, the CDR3 is TGTGCCAGCAGCTTAGATCAAAGCGTCGGGGAGCTGTTTTTT. This gives the protein CASSLDQSVGELFF.

The table lists this clone with a few counts. The chain combines TRBV7-9 with TRBJ1-2, with unresolved D. Trimming shortened V by 0 bases and J by 2 bases, and 10 bases separated the two germline ends. The CDR3 covers 15 residues. The V gene's germline CDR1 is SEHNR and CDR2 FQNEAQ (reference sequence). This chain's CDR3 is CASSLARGGNYGYTF. Written as DNA, the CDR3 is TGTGCCAGCAGCTTAGCGCGAGGAGGAAACTATGGCTACACCTTC.

This clone was seen a few times. The gene calls are TRBV6-5 and TRBJ1-1; a possible D gene is TRBD1 (5 bases). The CDR3 has 14 amino acids. Germline CDR1 and CDR2: MNHEY and SVGAGI. V lost 6 bases and J lost 0, with 11 bases in between. This chain's CDR3 is CASREVGLNTEAFF. CDR3 in DNA: TGTGCCAGCAGGGAAGTGGGGCTGAACACTGAAGCTTTCTTT.

This clone came up a few times. V is TRBV2 and J is TRBJ2-7; TRBD2 might be the D (6 bases). The CDR3 loop spans 13 amino acids. The V and J ends lost 8 bases and 0 bases respectively, with 11 bases between them. The germline V gene encodes CDR1 SNHLY and CDR2 FYNNEI. In DNA form, the CDR3 reads TGTGCCAGCGGAGGGGACGGCTCCTACGAGCAGTACTTC. Translating gives CASGGDGSYEQYF.

The chain employs TRBV2 and TRBJ2-7, with 8 bases that match TRBD1. Germline assignment: CDR1 SNHLY and CDR2 FYNNEI. V dropped 5 bases and J dropped 0; count of bases not matched to a gene: 12. CDR3 size: 17 residues. CDR3 protein: CASSLTSGGPLSYEQYF. For the CDR3, the DNA is TGTGCCAGCAGTTTGACTTCAGGGGGCCCTCTCTCCTACGAGCAGTACTTC.

The chain links TRBV11-2 to TRBJ2-7; no reliable D call. In germline, CDR1 is SGHAT, CDR2 FQNNGV. Trimming removed 6 bases from V and 4 bases from J, with 10 bases in between. This CDR3 is 12 amino acids long. The CDR3 DNA reads as TGTGCCAGCAGACGAGACATATACGAGCAGTACTTC. This translates into CASRRDIYEQYF.

This chain connects TRBV5-1 to TRBJ1-6; D is ambiguous. Trimming took 5 bases from V and 13 from J, leaving 22 bases between them. Germline V lookup: CDR1 SGHRS, CDR2 YFSETQ. CDR3 length: 15 amino acids. CDR3 in DNA: TGCGCCAGCAGTCAGAGACCAACCGCTACGGAGCCCCTCCACTTT. This sequence encodes CASSQRPTATEPLHF.

CDR3 bases: TGCGCCAGCAGCCGGACAGGGAGGACTGAAGCTTTCTTT. It yields the protein CASSRTGRTEAFF. The V gene is TRBV5-1, the J gene TRBJ1-1, with 8 bases that match TRBD1. The germline V gene encodes CDR1 SGHRS and CDR2 YFSETQ. The length of the CDR3 is 13 residues. J was trimmed by 5 bases and V by 4 bases; bases with no gene match: 4.

The chain is built from TRBV11-2 and TRBJ2-3; 9 nucleotides align to TRBD1. J was trimmed by 4 bases and V by 6 bases; bases with no gene match: 8. The germline CDR1 and CDR2 sequences are SGHAT and FQNNGV. The CDR3 has 15 residues. The chain's CDR3 is CASSLGTGIADTQYF. DNA for the CDR3: TGTGCCAGCAGTTTGGGGACAGGGATCGCAGATACGCAGTATTTT.

The chain couples TRBV28 to TRBJ2-7; 9 nucleotides agree with TRBD1. The germline V gene has CDR1 MDHEN and CDR2 SYDVKM. Trimming took 4 bases from V and 3 from J; bases not matched to a gene: 7. The CDR3 is made up of 15 amino acids. As DNA, the CDR3 is TGTGCCAGCAGTTCCTCCGGGACAGGGATCTACGAGCAGTACTTC. Amino acids: CASSSSGTGIYEQYF.

The rearrangement joins TRBV18 to TRBJ2-5; 11 bases are a match to TRBD2. The J segment lost 1 base and the V segment lost 6 bases, leaving 7 bases of the junction unmatched. CDR3 size: 16 residues. Germline V gives CDR1 KGHSH, CDR2 LQKENI. CDR3 residues: CASSPSGRQSQETQYF. In DNA form, the CDR3 reads TGTGCCAGCTCCCCTAGCGGGAGGCAATCCCAAGAGACCCAGTACTTC.

This clone was picked up a small number of times. The chain employs TRBV30 and TRBJ1-1; D remains unclear. V was trimmed by 4 bases and J by 5 bases, leaving 17 bases between them. This CDR3 contains 14 residues. Germline V CDR1 and CDR2: GTSNPN, SVGIG (reference sequence). CDR3 in amino acids: CAWTVGGHKTEAFF. The DNA for the CDR3 is TGTGCCTGGACGGTAGGCGGGCACAAGACTGAAGCTTTCTTT.

The sample holds a few counts of this clone. The chain couples TRBV2 to TRBJ2-7; 8 positions agree with TRBD1. Germline V lookup: CDR1 SNHLY, CDR2 FYNNEI. The CDR3 has 12 residues. V was pared by 8 bases and J by 8 bases, with 8 bases of the junction left unmatched. Written as DNA, the CDR3 is TGTGCCAGCTGGCGCGACAGGGGTAAGCAGTACTTC. It encodes CASWRDRGKQYF.

The rearrangement uses TRBV18 and TRBJ1-2, with 10 positions matching TRBD1. Germline V gene data show CDR1 as KGHSH and CDR2 as LQKENI. V was pared by 8 bases and J by 4 bases, with 7 bases of the junction left unmatched. CDR3 length: 14 amino acids. This CDR3 is CASTGTGDGYGYTF. The DNA for the CDR3 is TGTGCCAGCACTGGGACAGGGGATGGCTATGGCTACACCTTC. Using reference TRBV18 and TRBJ1-2 for the parts outside the CDR3, the full variable domain is NAGVMQNPRHLVRRRGQEARLRCSPMKGHSHVYWYRQLPEEGLKFMVYLQKENIIDESGMPKERFSAEFPKEGPSILRIQQVVRGDSAAYFCASTGTGDGYGYTFGSGTRLTVV.

On this clone: The same CDR3 is also encoded by other DNA sequences in this sample. The V call is TRBV5-6, the J call TRBJ2-2, with D possibly being TRBD2 (5 bases). The CDR3 length is 14 residues. Between the trimmed V and J ends, which lost 4 bases and 4 bases, there was a span of 11 bases. Germline CDR1 is SGHDT and CDR2 is YYEEEE. The CDR3 here is CASSSDYSTGELFF. The CDR3 nucleotides read TGTGCCAGCAGCAGTGACTACTCCACCGGGGAGCTGTTTTTT.

This clone was counted between two and nine times. This chain's CDR3 is CASSSLGASYNEQFF. For the CDR3, the DNA is TGTGCCAGCAGTTCCTTGGGGGCATCCTACAATGAGCAGTTCTTC. This chain joins TRBV27 and TRBJ2-1; tentatively, D is TRBD1 (6 bases). CDR1 and CDR2 (germline): MNHEY, SMNVEV (reference sequence). Trimming left V 4 bases short and J 1 base short, with 11 bases between. The CDR3 contains 15 residues.

The J gene is TRBJ2-7, the V gene TRBV5-5; a weak D match, TRBD2 (6 bases). In germline, CDR1 is SGHKS, CDR2 YYEKEE (reference sequence). The length of the CDR3 is 16 residues. Trimming left V 0 bases short and J 1 base short, with 14 bases between. The CDR3 DNA reads TGTGCCAGCAGCTTGGGGGTGAGCGGGTTTTCCTACGAGCAGTACTTC. Its protein is CASSLGVSGFSYEQYF. Looking up the rest from reference TRBV5-5 and TRBJ2-7 gives the full variable domain: DAGVTQSPTHLIKTRGQQVTLRCSPISGHKSVSWYQQVLGQGPQFIFQYYEKEERGRGNFPDRFSARQFPNYSSELNVNALLLGDSALYLCASSLGVSGFSYEQYFGPGTRLTVT.

The rearrangement links TRBV6-6 to TRBJ2-1, with 7 bases aligning to TRBD2. The germline V gene encodes CDR1 MNHNY and CDR2 SVGAGI (reference sequence). CDR3 length equals 14 residues. V dropped 6 bases and J dropped 7; count of bases not matched to a gene: 9. CDR3 sequence: CASSPGLYQNEQFF. CDR3 nucleotides: TGTGCCAGCAGCCCGGGACTATATCAGAATGAGCAGTTCTTC.

This sequence joins TRBV18 and TRBJ1-2; no clear D gene. This CDR3 comprises 15 residues. Deletions cut 3 bases from V and 4 bases from J, with 15 bases between. Looked up from germline, CDR1 is KGHSH and CDR2 is LQKENI. The CDR3 region is CASSPVRGSIYGYTF. The CDR3 nucleotides read TGTGCCAGCTCACCCGTCCGAGGGTCGATCTATGGCTACACCTTC. Full variable domain (outside the CDR3, taken from reference TRBV18 and TRBJ1-2): NAGVMQNPRHLVRRRGQEARLRCSPMKGHSHVYWYRQLPEEGLKFMVYLQKENIIDESGMPKERFSAEFPKEGPSILRIQQVVRGDSAAYFCASSPVRGSIYGYTFGSGTRLTVV.

This sequence joins TRBV28 and TRBJ1-1, with D possibly TRBD1 on 5 matching bases. Trimming shortened V by 1 base and J by 10 bases, and 13 bases separated the two germline ends. The length of the CDR3 is 13 residues. Per the germline V gene, CDR1 is MDHEN and CDR2 is SYDVKM. The CDR3 spells CASSLYRAQGAFF. DNA of the CDR3: TGTGCCAGCAGTTTATATCGAGCTCAGGGAGCTTTCTTT.

This clone has just one count. The V gene is TRBV10-3, the J gene TRBJ2-7; 8 nucleotides line up with TRBD2. J was trimmed by 2 bases and V by 2 bases; bases with no gene match: 11. CDR3 size: 17 residues. Germline CDR1 reads ENHRY; CDR2 reads SYGVKD. CDR3 protein: CAISEPSGRLITYEQYF. CDR3 nucleotides: TGTGCCATCAGTGAGCCCAGCGGGAGACTTATTACCTACGAGCAGTACTTC.